Listed below are T cell receptor beta chains from one sample, sequenced in a study of beta chain features in type 1 diabetes. Generated by immunoSEQ multiplex PCR, the TCRdb table keeps only in-frame clones and is missing some. Of 9,400 or so clones in the sample, more than 75% were seen once. The specimen was Tregs from blood. The receptors were sampled from a woman aged 18-35 years in good health. The CDR3 runs from the conserved cysteine through the conserved F or W. The order of the fields is J gene, V gene, CDR3 protein.

J gene: TRBJ2-7; V gene: TRBV4-1; CDR3 protein: CASSQVLDRSYEQYF
J gene: TRBJ1-4; V gene: TRBV5-1; CDR3 protein: CASSLGVEGIELFF
J gene: TRBJ2-3; V gene: TRBV6-1; CDR3 protein: CASSPLAGGTDTQYF
J gene: TRBJ2-1; V gene: TRBV30; CDR3 protein: CAWSVPAGSYNEQFF
J gene: TRBJ2-7; V gene: TRBV29-1; CDR3 protein: CSAKPGPLYEQYF
J gene: TRBJ2-3; V gene: TRBV5-1; CDR3 protein: CASSLGTTILAPDTQYF
J gene: TRBJ2-6; V gene: TRBV2; CDR3 protein: CARRDRKAGANVLTF
J gene: TRBJ1-2; V gene: TRBV19; CDR3 protein: CASSILTGPSWYGYTF
J gene: TRBJ1-4; V gene: TRBV19; CDR3 protein: CASSNQGFRGEKLFF
J gene: TRBJ2-1; V gene: TRBV5-1; CDR3 protein: CASSLGGSSYNEQFF
J gene: TRBJ1-5; V gene: TRBV2; CDR3 protein: CASRADRGQQPQHF
J gene: TRBJ2-7; V gene: TRBV18; CDR3 protein: CASSPTPGFHEQYF
J gene: TRBJ2-1; V gene: TRBV7-9; CDR3 protein: CASSLESGLAGPSYNEQFF
J gene: .; V gene: TRBV10-3; CDR3 protein: CAISETTGGSYEQYF
J gene: TRBJ1-4; V gene: TRBV30; CDR3 protein: CAWSAPRLVEKLFF
J gene: TRBJ1-2; V gene: TRBV6-1; CDR3 protein: CASILGQSYYGYTF
J gene: TRBJ2-3; V gene: TRBV11-2; CDR3 protein: CASSWGGTSSTQYF
J gene: TRBJ1-4; V gene: TRBV28; CDR3 protein: CASSLGGQGREKLFF
J gene: TRBJ2-3; V gene: TRBV2; CDR3 protein: CASSLFSGSLTDTQYF
J gene: TRBJ1-1; V gene: TRBV20-1; CDR3 protein: CSARREGEAFF
J gene: TRBJ2-5; V gene: TRBV5-4; CDR3 protein: CASSLGMAQETQYF
J gene: TRBJ2-5; V gene: TRBV6-5; CDR3 protein: CASSGTGEGETQYF
J gene: TRBJ2-3; V gene: TRBV30; CDR3 protein: CAWSVRSGQGPDTQYF
J gene: TRBJ2-7; V gene: TRBV28; CDR3 protein: CASSPGQGRSGEQYF
J gene: TRBJ2-1; V gene: TRBV2; CDR3 protein: CASSGTGGRSYNEQFF
J gene: TRBJ2-1; V gene: TRBV29-1; CDR3 protein: CSAWWQRPNEQFF
J gene: TRBJ2-1; V gene: TRBV5-5; CDR3 protein: CASSLAPLAGGPGDWNEQFF
J gene: TRBJ1-2; V gene: TRBV19; CDR3 protein: CASSITDRLNYGYTF
J gene: TRBJ1-2; V gene: TRBV5-1; CDR3 protein: CASRAGQSYGYTF
J gene: TRBJ1-4; V gene: TRBV27; CDR3 protein: CASSYGTGGPEKLFF
J gene: TRBJ1-1; V gene: TRBV16; CDR3 protein: CASSLDRVRTEAFF
J gene: TRBJ2-3; V gene: TRBV5-5; CDR3 protein: CASSLWEGTDTQYF
J gene: TRBJ2-1; V gene: TRBV7-8; CDR3 protein: CASSDGDRGYYNEQFF
J gene: TRBJ2-2; V gene: TRBV5-1; CDR3 protein: CASSLLAVGELFF
J gene: TRBJ1-5; V gene: TRBV6-6; CDR3 protein: CASRKDRPQPQHF
J gene: TRBJ2-1; V gene: TRBV25-1; CDR3 protein: CASSERPSQRIHEQFF
J gene: TRBJ1-3; V gene: TRBV27; CDR3 protein: CASRAGVGNTIYF
J gene: TRBJ1-2; V gene: TRBV2; CDR3 protein: CASARTANYGYTF
J gene: TRBJ1-2; V gene: TRBV4-1; CDR3 protein: CASSQGPGGPYGYTF
J gene: TRBJ2-7; V gene: TRBV19; CDR3 protein: CASSNRMGYEQYF
J gene: TRBJ2-7; V gene: TRBV10-2; CDR3 protein: CASSLAGTRSSYEQYF
J gene: TRBJ2-2; V gene: TRBV27; CDR3 protein: CASSLLGTGRTGELFF
J gene: TRBJ1-2; V gene: TRBV27; CDR3 protein: CASSFDRNYGYTF
J gene: TRBJ2-7; V gene: TRBV30; CDR3 protein: CAWRTSATYEQYF
J gene: TRBJ2-1; V gene: TRBV5-1; CDR3 protein: CASSLNLWRSPYNEQFF
J gene: TRBJ2-2; V gene: TRBV11-2; CDR3 protein: CASSPLQYSNTGELFF
J gene: TRBJ2-2; V gene: TRBV19; CDR3 protein: CASSGTGANTGELFF
J gene: TRBJ1-2; V gene: TRBV29-1; CDR3 protein: CSVGTGGYGYTF
J gene: TRBJ1-1; V gene: TRBV7-8; CDR3 protein: CASNPRTRGSDTEAFF
J gene: TRBJ2-1; V gene: TRBV18; CDR3 protein: CASSPPGLAGQQFF
J gene: TRBJ2-6; V gene: TRBV7-8; CDR3 protein: CASSPGTGFSGANVLTF
J gene: TRBJ2-7; V gene: TRBV30; CDR3 protein: CAWGPGGVSIYEQYF
J gene: TRBJ1-2; V gene: TRBV18; CDR3 protein: CASSPSQYYGYTF
J gene: TRBJ2-3; V gene: TRBV9; CDR3 protein: CASSGRDREWGGDTQYF
J gene: TRBJ2-3; V gene: TRBV5-4; CDR3 protein: CALRRIFTDTQYF
J gene: TRBJ2-1; V gene: TRBV10-3; CDR3 protein: CAITQNVGTGIHNEQFF
J gene: TRBJ1-6; V gene: TRBV5-1; CDR3 protein: CASPRAGDSPLHF
J gene: TRBJ2-6; V gene: TRBV5-6; CDR3 protein: CASSLWSVSGANVLTF
J gene: TRBJ1-3; V gene: TRBV5-1; CDR3 protein: CASSLQDGNTIYF